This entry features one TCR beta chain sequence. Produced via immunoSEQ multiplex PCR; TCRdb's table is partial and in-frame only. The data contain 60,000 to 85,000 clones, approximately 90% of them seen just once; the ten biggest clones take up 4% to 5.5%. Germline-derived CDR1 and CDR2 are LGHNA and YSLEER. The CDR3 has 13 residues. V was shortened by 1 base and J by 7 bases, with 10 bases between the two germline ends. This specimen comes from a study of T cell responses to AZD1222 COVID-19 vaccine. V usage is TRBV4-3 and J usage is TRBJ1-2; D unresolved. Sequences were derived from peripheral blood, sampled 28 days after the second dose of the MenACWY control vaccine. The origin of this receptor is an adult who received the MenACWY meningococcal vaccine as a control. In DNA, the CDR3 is TGCGCCAGCAGCCAAGCCTGGTCAGGTGGCTACACCTTC. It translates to CASSQAWSGGYTF.